This paragraph reports one T cell receptor beta chain. V shed 3 bases and J shed 7 bases, with 13 bases lying between them. The CDR3 loop spans 14 amino acids. The data derive from a study of patients and donors after allogeneic stem cell transplantation. One entry per CDR3 protein results from TCRdb running MiXCR on the RT-PCR reads. The sample records about 150,000 distinct CDR3 sequences, about two fifths being singletons. Sequenced material: blood, either unsorted or a sorted T cell fraction (not recorded which). The rearrangement uses TRBV12-3 or TRBV12-4 and TRBJ1-5; no reliable D call. The clonotype was recovered from a human donor who was either an allogeneic HSCT recipient or a stem cell or donor lymphocyte infusion donor (not recorded which). It is not recorded whose cells these are; they may come from a transplant donor. The CDR3 sequence: CASSFSEGGQPQHF. In DNA, the CDR3 is TGTGCCAGCAGTTTCAGCGAGGGTGGGCAGCCCCAGCATTTT.